This T cell receptor beta chain came from a study of spatial heterogeneity in lung cancer. At the level of the study: Consistently, beta-chain sequences turned up in larger numbers than alpha-chain sequences did.

The time point denotes: sample taken at primary tumor resection. Unsorted tumor, nontumor lung tissue or cryopreserved PBMC supplied the whole RNA. TCRdb analysed the 5' RACE reads with MiXCR anew, one entry per CDR3 protein. The table includes just under 40,000 distinct CDR3 sequences, 4.5% to 6% detected once. Many counts were recorded for this clonotype. The antigen is unknown. Germline V CDR1 and CDR2: SGDLS, YYNGEE. The CDR3 covers 17 residues. V lost 4 bases and J 1 base, leaving 15 bases between the germline ends. Study-wide points: Whereas they appeared in blood less at follow-up, ubiquitous expanded tumor TCRs appeared there more at resection.

The gene calls are TRBV9 and TRBJ2-6, with a weak D call TRBD1 (5 bases). This sequence was found in a male donor with early-stage non-small cell lung cancer. Sequenced here: PBMCs, sampled at surgery. Here the CDR3 reads CASSRTRLTSGANVLTF. CDR3 coding DNA: TGTGCCAGCAGCCGGACACGTCTAACTTCTGGGGCCAACGTCCTGACTTTC.